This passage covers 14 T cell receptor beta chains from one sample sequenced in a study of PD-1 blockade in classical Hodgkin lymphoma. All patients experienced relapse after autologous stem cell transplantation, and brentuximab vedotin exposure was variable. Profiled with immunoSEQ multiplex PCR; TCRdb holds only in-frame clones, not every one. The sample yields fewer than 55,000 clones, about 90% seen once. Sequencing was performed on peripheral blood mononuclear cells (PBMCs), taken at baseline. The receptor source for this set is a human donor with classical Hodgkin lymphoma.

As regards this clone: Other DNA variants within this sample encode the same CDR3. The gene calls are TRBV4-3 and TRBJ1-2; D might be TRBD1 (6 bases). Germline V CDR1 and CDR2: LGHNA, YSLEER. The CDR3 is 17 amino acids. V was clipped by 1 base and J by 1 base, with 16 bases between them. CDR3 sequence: CASSQVIPRGHNYGYTF. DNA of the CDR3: TGCGCCAGCAGCCAAGTCATCCCCAGGGGACATAACTATGGCTACACCTTC.

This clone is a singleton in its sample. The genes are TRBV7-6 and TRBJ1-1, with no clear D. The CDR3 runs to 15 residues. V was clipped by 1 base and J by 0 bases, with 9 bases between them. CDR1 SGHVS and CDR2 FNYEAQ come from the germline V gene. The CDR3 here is CASSLGTNMNTEAFF. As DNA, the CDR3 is TGTGCCAGCAGCTTAGGCACTAACATGAACACTGAAGCTTTCTTT.

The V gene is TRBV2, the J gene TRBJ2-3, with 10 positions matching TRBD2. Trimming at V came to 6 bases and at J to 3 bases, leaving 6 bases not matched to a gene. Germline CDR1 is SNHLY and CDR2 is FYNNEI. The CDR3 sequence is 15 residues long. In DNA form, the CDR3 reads TGTGCCAGCAGCGGTACTAGCGGGGCTACAGATACGCAGTATTTT. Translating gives CASSGTSGATDTQYF. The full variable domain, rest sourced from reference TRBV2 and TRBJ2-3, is EPEVTQTPSHQVTQMGQEVILRCVPISNHLYFYWYRQILGQKVEFLVSFYNNEISEKSEIFDDQFSVERPDGSNFTLKIRSTKLEDSAMYFCASSGTSGATDTQYFGPGTRLTVL.

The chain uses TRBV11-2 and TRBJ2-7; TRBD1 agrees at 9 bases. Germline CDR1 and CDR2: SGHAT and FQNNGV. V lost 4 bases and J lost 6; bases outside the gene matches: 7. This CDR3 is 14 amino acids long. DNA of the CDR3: TGTGCCAGCAGCTCCATACAGGGGGCGCTCGAGCAGTACTTC. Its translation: CASSSIQGALEQYF.

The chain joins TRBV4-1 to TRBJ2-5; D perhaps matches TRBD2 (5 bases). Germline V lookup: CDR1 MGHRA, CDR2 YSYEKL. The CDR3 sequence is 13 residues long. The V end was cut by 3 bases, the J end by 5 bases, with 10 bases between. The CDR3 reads CASSHLPGETQYF. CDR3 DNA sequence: TGCGCCAGCAGCCACCTTCCGGGGGAGACCCAGTACTTC.

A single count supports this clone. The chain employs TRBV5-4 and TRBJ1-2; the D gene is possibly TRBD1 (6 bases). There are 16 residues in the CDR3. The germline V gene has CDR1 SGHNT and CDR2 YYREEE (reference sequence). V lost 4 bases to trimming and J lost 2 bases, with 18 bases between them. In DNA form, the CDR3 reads TGTGCCAGCAGCCCCGGAGTCAGGGGCACCAACTATGGCTACACCTTC. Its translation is CASSPGVRGTNYGYTF.

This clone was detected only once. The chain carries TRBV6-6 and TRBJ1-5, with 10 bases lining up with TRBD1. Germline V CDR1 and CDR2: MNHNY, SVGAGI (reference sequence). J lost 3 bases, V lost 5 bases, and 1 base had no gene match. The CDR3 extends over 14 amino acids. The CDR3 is CASSGQGVNQPQHF. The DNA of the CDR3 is TGTGCCAGCAGTGGACAGGGGGTCAATCAGCCCCAGCATTTT.

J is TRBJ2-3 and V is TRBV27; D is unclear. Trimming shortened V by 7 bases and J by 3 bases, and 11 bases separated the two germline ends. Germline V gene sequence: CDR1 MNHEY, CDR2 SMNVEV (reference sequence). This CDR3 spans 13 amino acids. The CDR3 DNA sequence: TGTGCCAGCACCACGGACGTGACAGATACGCAGTATTTT. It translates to CASTTDVTDTQYF.

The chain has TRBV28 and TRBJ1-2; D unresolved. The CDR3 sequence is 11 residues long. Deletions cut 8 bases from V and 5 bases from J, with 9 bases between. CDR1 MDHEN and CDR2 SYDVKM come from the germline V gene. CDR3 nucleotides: TGTGCCAGCGTCCAGGATTATGGCTACACCTTC. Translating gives CASVQDYGYTF.

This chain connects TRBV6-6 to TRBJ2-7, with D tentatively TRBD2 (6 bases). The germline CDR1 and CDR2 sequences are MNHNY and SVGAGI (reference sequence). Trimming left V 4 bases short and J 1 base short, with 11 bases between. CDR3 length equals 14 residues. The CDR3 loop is CASSFGGVSYEQYF. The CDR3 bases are TGTGCCAGCAGTTTCGGCGGGGTATCCTACGAGCAGTACTTC.

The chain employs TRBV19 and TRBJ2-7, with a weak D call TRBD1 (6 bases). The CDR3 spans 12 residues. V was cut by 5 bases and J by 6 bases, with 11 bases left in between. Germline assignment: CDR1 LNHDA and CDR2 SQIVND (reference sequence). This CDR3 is CASSPTGSEQYF. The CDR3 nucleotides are TGTGCCAGTAGTCCCACAGGGTCCGAGCAGTACTTC.

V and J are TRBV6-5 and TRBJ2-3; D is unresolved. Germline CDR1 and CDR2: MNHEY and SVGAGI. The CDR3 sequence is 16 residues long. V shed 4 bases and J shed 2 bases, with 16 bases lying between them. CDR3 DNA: TGTGCCAGCAGTTCAGTAAAGGGCCCGGACACAGATACGCAGTATTTT. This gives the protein CASSSVKGPDTDTQYF.

CDR3 amino acids: CASSLGAGNTIYF. The CDR3 bases are TGTGCCAGCAGCTTGGGGGCTGGAAACACCATATATTTT. V is TRBV5-4 and J is TRBJ1-3; D gene uncertain. The CDR3 is 13 amino acids. Germline CDR1 SGHNT, CDR2 YYREEE (reference sequence). V was cut by 0 bases and J by 2 bases, with 3 bases left in between.

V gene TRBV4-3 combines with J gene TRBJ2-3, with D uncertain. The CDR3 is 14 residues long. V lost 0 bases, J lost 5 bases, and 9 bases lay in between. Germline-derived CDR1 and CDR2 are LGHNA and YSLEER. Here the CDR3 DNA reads TGCGCCAGCAGCCAAGATCTGGGAATAGATACGCAGTATTTT. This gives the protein CASSQDLGIDTQYF.